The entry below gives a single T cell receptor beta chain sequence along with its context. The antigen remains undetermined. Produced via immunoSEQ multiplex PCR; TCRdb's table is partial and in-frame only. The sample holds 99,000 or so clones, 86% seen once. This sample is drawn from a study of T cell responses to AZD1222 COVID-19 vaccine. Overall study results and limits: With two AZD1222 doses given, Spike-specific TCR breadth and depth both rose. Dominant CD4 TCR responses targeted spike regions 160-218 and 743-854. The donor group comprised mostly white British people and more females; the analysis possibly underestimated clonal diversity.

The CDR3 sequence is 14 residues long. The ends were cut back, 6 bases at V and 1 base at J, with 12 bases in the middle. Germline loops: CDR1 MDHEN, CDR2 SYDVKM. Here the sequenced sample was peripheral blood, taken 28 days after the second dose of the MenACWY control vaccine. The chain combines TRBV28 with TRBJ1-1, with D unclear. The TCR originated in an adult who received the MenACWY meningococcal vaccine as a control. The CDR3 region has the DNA TGTGCCAGCAGCTCATTTGCGCCGAACACTGAAGCTTTCTTT. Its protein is CASSSFAPNTEAFF.